Following are 23 T cell receptor beta chains from one sample sequenced in a study of T cell responses to AZD1222 COVID-19 vaccine. Assay used: immunoSEQ multiplex PCR; TCRdb lists only in-frame clones, some missing. The repertoire holds about 120,000 clones, with about 90% as singletons. The sequencing here drew on peripheral blood, taken on day 0 of AZD1222 vaccination. Source of these receptors: an adult in good health.

V usage is TRBV7-2 and J usage is TRBJ1-6, with unresolved D. From germline, CDR1 is SGHTA and CDR2 FQGNSA. Trimming removed 1 base at V and 8 bases at J, with 6 bases between. This CDR3 is built from 13 residues. CDR3 bases: TGTGCCAGCAGCTTAGTTCTGGATTCACCCCTCCACTTT. Protein product: CASSLVLDSPLHF.

CDR3 sequence (DNA): TGTGCCAGCAGTGAAGGGGCGGATACTATGCATGGCTACACCTTC. Residues: CASSEGADTMHGYTF. V usage is TRBV2 and J usage is TRBJ1-2, with no clear D. CDR1 and CDR2 (germline): SNHLY, FYNNEI. The CDR3 covers 15 residues. The ends were cut back, 1 base at V and 6 bases at J, with 15 bases in the middle. Complete variable domain (other parts from reference TRBV2 and TRBJ1-2): EPEVTQTPSHQVTQMGQEVILRCVPISNHLYFYWYRQILGQKVEFLVSFYNNEISEKSEIFDDQFSVERPDGSNFTLKIRSTKLEDSAMYFCASSEGADTMHGYTFGSGTRLTVV.

V usage is TRBV28 and J usage is TRBJ2-7, with TRBD1 as a possible D gene (7 bases). Trimming took off 3 bases at V and 6 bases at J, with 24 bases between the two ends. Germline V gene sequence: CDR1 MDHEN, CDR2 SYDVKM. This CDR3 contains 17 residues. The CDR3 sequence is CASSFRGPSGTPPEQYF. The CDR3 nucleotides are TGTGCCAGCAGTTTTAGGGGGCCGTCAGGGACTCCCCCCGAGCAGTACTTC. The entire variable domain, with the rest obtained from reference TRBV28 and TRBJ2-7, is as follows: DVKVTQSSRYLVKRTGEKVFLECVQDMDHENMFWYRQDPGLGLRLIYFSYDVKMKEKGDIPEGYSVSREKKERFSLILESASTNQTSMYLCASSFRGPSGTPPEQYFGPGTRLTVT.

The V call is TRBV4-1, the J call TRBJ2-1, with D possibly being TRBD1 or TRBD2 (7 bases each). The V and J ends lost 9 bases and 7 bases respectively, with 10 bases between them. CDR3 size: 11 residues. Per the germline V gene, CDR1 is MGHRA and CDR2 is YSYEKL. The CDR3 spells CASQGGNEQFF. CDR3 nucleotide sequence: TGCGCCAGTCAGGGGGGGAATGAGCAGTTCTTC.

The rearrangement uses TRBV3-1 (or the pseudogene TRBV3-2) and TRBJ1-4; a possible D gene is TRBD1 (5 bases). The V end was cut by 5 bases, the J end by 4 bases, with 14 bases between. This CDR3 spans 15 amino acids. The germline V gene encodes CDR1 LGHDT and CDR2 YNNKEL (reference sequence). CDR3 DNA sequence: TGTGCCAGCAGCTACACTGGGGCGGGTAATGAAAAACTGTTTTTT. Its protein is CASSYTGAGNEKLFF.

The CDR3 nucleotides are TGTGCCAGCAGCTTAACGCATAGGCAGATGAACACTGAAGCTTTCTTT. Translation: CASSLTHRQMNTEAFF. The V and J genes are TRBV11-2 and TRBJ1-1; D gene ambiguous. V lost 2 bases and J 0 bases, leaving 13 bases between the germline ends. This CDR3 contains 16 residues. The germline CDR1 and CDR2 sequences are SGHAT and FQNNGV. The full variable domain, rest sourced from reference TRBV11-2 and TRBJ1-1, is EAGVAQSPRYKIIEKRQSVAFWCNPISGHATLYWYQQILGQGPKLLIQFQNNGVVDDSQLPKDRFSAERLKGVDSTLKIQPAKLEDSAVYLCASSLTHRQMNTEAFFGQGTRLTVV.

The rearrangement uses TRBV2 and TRBJ2-7, with D tentatively TRBD2 (6 bases). This CDR3 has 13 amino acids. The V end lost 5 bases, the J end lost 4 bases, and 12 bases lay between the germline ends. Germline-derived CDR1 and CDR2 are SNHLY and FYNNEI. CDR3: CASSPGVPYEQYF. As DNA, the CDR3 is TGTGCCAGCAGTCCGGGGGTACCATACGAGCAGTACTTC.

The chain couples TRBV5-4 to TRBJ1-1; D unclear. The CDR3 contains 15 residues. V was pared by 0 bases and J by 0 bases, with 9 bases between. Germline values: CDR1 SGHNT, CDR2 YYREEE (reference sequence). The CDR3 nucleotides read TGTGCCAGCAGCTTGGCGAGAGGTGTGAACACTGAAGCTTTCTTT. It translates to CASSLARGVNTEAFF.

The chain employs TRBV14 and TRBJ2-1; 7 bases agree with TRBD1. CDR3 size: 14 residues. The J segment lost 2 bases and the V segment lost 5 bases, leaving 3 bases of the junction unmatched. Germline loops: CDR1 SGHDN, CDR2 FVKESK. Here the CDR3 DNA reads TGTGCCAGCAGCTCTCAGGGGGCCTACAATGAGCAGTTCTTC. Encoded protein: CASSSQGAYNEQFF.

This chain joins TRBV9 and TRBJ1-3, with D hard to call. This CDR3 spans 18 amino acids. V lost 3 bases, J lost 0 bases, and 19 bases lay in between. Per the germline V gene, CDR1 is SGDLS and CDR2 is YYNGEE. The CDR3: CASSAGVWEGVSGNTIYF. The CDR3 nucleotides read TGTGCCAGCAGCGCTGGGGTCTGGGAGGGAGTCTCTGGAAACACCATATATTTT. Looking up the rest from reference TRBV9 and TRBJ1-3 gives the full variable domain: DSGVTQTPKHLITATGQRVTLRCSPRSGDLSVYWYQQSLDQGLQFLIQYYNGEERAKGNILERFSAQQFPDLHSELNLSSLELGDSALYFCASSAGVWEGVSGNTIYFGEGSWLTVV.

The rearrangement uses TRBV10-2 and TRBJ1-5, with a tentative D call TRBD1 (6 bases). Germline CDR1 is WSHSY and CDR2 is SAAADI. This CDR3 has 17 residues. With 0 bases removed from V and 2 bases from J, the gap between germline ends came to 14 bases. The CDR3 region has the DNA TGCGCCAGCAGTGAGTCCCGACAGGCCGGCGGCAATCAGCCCCAGCATTTT. Protein: CASSESRQAGGNQPQHF.

This clone showed up just a few times. The chain recombines TRBV4-2 with TRBJ1-1; the D gene is possibly TRBD1 (5 bases). The germline V gene has CDR1 LGHNA and CDR2 YNFKEQ. V shed 0 bases and J shed 11 bases, with 19 bases lying between them. CDR3 length: 15 amino acids. CDR3 bases: TGTGCCAGCAGCCAAGATGCTCCCCCGGACGGACACGCTTTCTTT. As protein: CASSQDAPPDGHAFF.

The chain recombines TRBV18 with TRBJ1-1; the match to TRBD1 covers 12 bases. The J segment lost 4 bases and the V segment lost 3 bases, leaving 12 bases of the junction unmatched. The germline V gene encodes CDR1 KGHSH and CDR2 LQKENI. The CDR3 runs 18 residues. CDR3 DNA: TGTGCCAGCTCACCTAGTGGGACAGGGGGCTTGGTTATCACTGAAGCTTTCTTT. It specifies CASSPSGTGGLVITEAFF.

This chain uses TRBV9 with TRBJ1-5; 7 nucleotides agree with TRBD1. The V gene end was trimmed by 3 bases and the J gene end by 3 bases; junction bases not matched to a gene: 9. This CDR3 has 16 amino acids. From germline, CDR1 is SGDLS and CDR2 YYNGEE. CDR3 residues: CASSDTPQGYNQPQHF. The CDR3 DNA follows: TGTGCCAGCAGCGATACCCCACAGGGGTACAATCAGCCCCAGCATTTT.

J is TRBJ1-6 and V is TRBV3-1 (or the pseudogene TRBV3-2), with TRBD1 as a possible D gene (5 bases). The CDR3 spans 14 residues. With 1 base removed from V and 10 bases from J, the gap between germline ends came to 11 bases. CDR1 and CDR2 from the germline V gene are LGHDT and YNNKEL (reference sequence). The CDR3 region is CASSQVAGESPLHF. The CDR3 nucleotides read TGTGCCAGCAGCCAAGTTGCGGGGGAATCACCCCTCCACTTT.

The rearrangement uses TRBV4-1 and TRBJ1-2; D ambiguous. The ends were cut back, 0 bases at V and 5 bases at J, with 19 bases in the middle. The CDR3 spans 17 residues. CDR1 MGHRA and CDR2 YSYEKL come from the germline V gene. CDR3 DNA sequence: TGCGCCAGCAGCCAAGATCCTGGCGGGTTGAGAGTTTATGGCTACACCTTC. As protein: CASSQDPGGLRVYGYTF.

The genes are TRBV27 and TRBJ1-4; 9 positions agree with TRBD1. Germline CDR1 MNHEY, CDR2 SMNVEV (reference sequence). The CDR3 covers 16 residues. With V trimmed by 6 bases and J by 13 bases, 18 bases remained unmatched. This CDR3 reads CASRPTVGTGIGGLFF. CDR3 nucleotides: TGTGCCAGCAGGCCCACCGTAGGGACAGGGATCGGGGGACTGTTTTTT.

Regarding this clone: This sample includes further DNA sequences coding for the same CDR3. This chain links TRBV5-1 with TRBJ2-7; tentative D call: TRBD2 (5 bases). With 7 bases removed from V and 0 bases from J, the gap between germline ends came to 8 bases. The germline V gene encodes CDR1 SGHRS and CDR2 YFSETQ. CDR3 length equals 12 residues. CDR3 region: CASSGDSYEQYF. In DNA form, the CDR3 reads TGCGCCAGCTCCGGGGACTCCTACGAGCAGTACTTC.

The CDR3 region has the DNA TGTGCCAGCAGCCAGCATCGGTCTAGGTCACTGTGGGGGACTGGAAACACCATATATTTT. This translates into CASSQHRSRSLWGTGNTIYF. The chain is built from TRBV16 and TRBJ1-3, with TRBD1 as a possible D gene (5 bases). V lost 3 bases and J lost 2, with 26 bases in between. CDR3 size: 20 residues. The germline CDR1 and CDR2 sequences are KGHSY and FQNENV.

The rearrangement links TRBV3-1 (or the pseudogene TRBV3-2) to TRBJ2-7; weak D call: TRBD1 (6 bases). Germline V lookup: CDR1 LGHDT, CDR2 YNNKEL (reference sequence). With 2 bases removed from V and 2 bases from J, the gap between germline ends came to 10 bases. This CDR3 is built from 14 residues. The CDR3 region is CASSQRDITYEQYF. The DNA for the CDR3 is TGTGCCAGCAGCCAACGGGACATCACCTACGAGCAGTACTTC.

V and J are TRBV6-5 and TRBJ1-2; D unresolved. The CDR3 consists of 15 residues. The germline gives CDR1 MNHEY, CDR2 SVGAGI. Trimming removed 6 bases at V and 4 bases at J, with 18 bases between. The CDR3 nucleotides are TGTGCCAGCAGCTCCGACCCCCTCTTTGGCTATGGCTACACCTTC. This codes for CASSSDPLFGYGYTF.

This sequence joins TRBV7-2 and TRBJ2-6; TRBD1 might be the D (6 bases). Germline V gene data show CDR1 as SGHTA and CDR2 as FQGNSA. This CDR3 region has 16 residues. V lost 0 bases and J 1 base, leaving 7 bases between the germline ends. The CDR3, as DNA: TGTGCCAGCAGCTTAGCTACAGGGTCTGGGGCCAACGTCCTGACTTTC. It encodes CASSLATGSGANVLTF.

J is TRBJ1-1 and V is TRBV6-5; TRBD1 agrees at 7 bases. Germline CDR1 and CDR2: MNHEY and SVGAGI. V gave up 6 bases and J gave up 4 bases; unmatched junction bases: 11. The CDR3 is 15 amino acids. In DNA form, the CDR3 reads TGTGCCAGCAGGTCCGGGACAGCCATTTCCACTGAAGCTTTCTTT. Translating it yields CASRSGTAISTEAFF.